This entry is about one T cell receptor (beta chain). Its cognate antigen is unknown. This sample is drawn from a study of T cell responses to AZD1222 COVID-19 vaccine. The protocol was immunoSEQ multiplex PCR, while the TCRdb copy is restricted to in-frame clones and leaves out a portion. This table holds roughly 130,000 clones, over 90% found once. The trim removed 1 base at V and 7 bases at J, leaving 5 bases unmatched. The germline gives CDR1 SGHTA, CDR2 FQGNSA. The CDR3 runs to 15 residues. General observations from the study: At baseline, just five to seven AZD1222 recipients tested seropositive.

The material sequenced was peripheral blood, taken on day 0 of AZD1222 vaccination. This TCR came from an adult in good health. The chain employs TRBV7-2 and TRBJ2-1; TRBD2 matches at 9 bases. This chain's CDR3 is CASSLVSGSVNEQFF. The CDR3 DNA reads as TGTGCCAGCAGCTTAGTTAGCGGGAGTGTAAATGAGCAGTTCTTC.